The 29 T cell receptor beta chains given below trace back to one sample, sequenced in a study of blood T cell repertoires in COVID-19 (dated by TCRdb to about 2020). Library prep was done by the immunoSEQ multiplex PCR assay. The source is immuneACCESS, and TCRdb retained only in-frame sequences with V and J called. Part of the clones is not carried over; for the studies checked, unresolved V genes explain less than half of this, and the remainder is unexplained. This sample holds 200,000 or so clones; 60% to 80% were observed only once. The top ten constitute roughly 17% of the sample. The sample consisted of peripheral blood. All receptors derive from a man aged 55 to 70 with active or convalescent COVID-19.

V usage is TRBV6-6 and J usage is TRBJ1-6; a possible D gene is TRBD1 (6 bases). Trimming took off 7 bases at V and 9 bases at J, with 16 bases between the two ends. This CDR3 is 14 amino acids long. The V gene's germline CDR1 is MNHNY and CDR2 SVGAGI (reference sequence). The CDR3: CASTRAGVISPLHF. In DNA form, the CDR3 reads TGTGCCAGCACTCGGGCAGGGGTTATTTCACCCCTCCACTTT.

This clone was counted at least ten times. This chain links TRBV4-3 with TRBJ2-7; 9 nucleotides align to TRBD1. The CDR3 contains 16 residues. V lost 0 bases, J lost 5 bases, and 8 bases stayed unmatched. Germline V lookup: CDR1 LGHNA, CDR2 YSLEER. Here the CDR3 reads CASSQDLGGQGHEQYF. The CDR3 DNA reads TGCGCCAGCAGCCAAGATCTAGGGGGACAGGGCCACGAGCAGTACTTC.

The chain links TRBV14 to TRBJ2-7; D not certain. V dropped 1 base and J dropped 7 bases, with 8 bases sitting between them. Germline CDR1 is SGHDN and CDR2 is FVKESK. This CDR3 contains 12 residues. The chain's CDR3 is CASSQVGVEQYF. CDR3 nucleotides: TGTGCCAGCAGCCAAGTTGGAGTGGAGCAGTACTTC.

The chain uses TRBV4-3 and TRBJ1-1; D might be TRBD1 (6 bases). V was shortened by 4 bases and J by 1 base, with 13 bases between the two germline ends. CDR3 length: 15 residues. Germline CDR1 LGHNA, CDR2 YSLEER. The DNA for the CDR3 is TGCGCCAGCAGCCGCGACAGGTTAACGAACACTGAAGCTTTCTTT. Its protein product is CASSRDRLTNTEAFF.

This chain links TRBV7-8 with TRBJ2-5; TRBD2 is a possible D gene (6 bases). Trimming took 10 bases from V and 3 from J, leaving 18 bases between them. The CDR3 extends over 14 amino acids. Germline CDR1 SGHVS, CDR2 FQNEAQ. In DNA, the CDR3 is TGTGCCACGGACCGGAGGAGGGGAGAAGAGACCCAGTACTTC. The encoded protein is CATDRRRGEETQYF.

Notes on this clone: Other nucleotide sequences from this sample produce the same CDR3. This sequence joins TRBV5-4 and TRBJ2-5, with a tentative D call TRBD1 (6 bases). The CDR3 contains 13 residues. The germline gives CDR1 SGHNT, CDR2 YYREEE (reference sequence). V was cut by 2 bases and J by 5 bases, with 10 bases left in between. The CDR3 loop reads CASSLQGRETQYF. In DNA form, the CDR3 reads TGTGCCAGCAGCTTACAGGGTCGGGAGACCCAGTACTTC.

J is TRBJ2-2 and V is TRBV7-2; D possibly corresponds to TRBD1 (6 bases). Trimming left V 5 bases short and J 1 base short, with 14 bases between. The CDR3 covers 16 residues. The germline V gene encodes CDR1 SGHTA and CDR2 FQGNSA. CDR3 residues: CASSRDTLKNTGELFF. The CDR3 nucleotides are TGTGCCAGCAGCCGGGACACCCTTAAGAACACCGGGGAGCTGTTTTTT.

The chain carries TRBV4-3 and TRBJ2-1, with TRBD2 matching over 10 bases. Trimming removed 0 bases from V and 8 bases from J; junction bases left unmatched: 10. Germline CDR1 and CDR2: LGHNA and YSLEER. The CDR3 length is 17 residues. The CDR3 nucleotides read TGCGCCAGCAGCCAAGACTACACTAGCGGGACAGCCCATGAGCAGTTCTTC. This codes for CASSQDYTSGTAHEQFF.

The genes are TRBV5-1 and TRBJ2-5, with D tentatively TRBD2 (6 bases). Germline CDR1 is SGHRS and CDR2 is YFSETQ. CDR3 length: 14 residues. V gave up 4 bases and J gave up 7 bases, with 17 bases separating them. The CDR3 spells CASSQIGQGGTQYF. The CDR3 DNA sequence: TGCGCCAGCAGCCAAATCGGCCAGGGAGGGACCCAGTACTTC. The complete variable domain, with remaining parts taken from reference TRBV5-1 and TRBJ2-5, reads KAGVTQTPRYLIKTRGQQVTLSCSPISGHRSVSWYQQTPGQGLQFLFEYFSETQRNKGNFPGRFSGRQFSNSRSEMNVSTLELGDSALYLCASSQIGQGGTQYFGPGTRLLVL.

V gene TRBV28 combines with J gene TRBJ1-1; 7 bases agree with TRBD1. The CDR3 runs to 14 residues. With V trimmed by 5 bases and J by 0 bases, 3 bases remained unmatched. Germline V lookup: CDR1 MDHEN, CDR2 SYDVKM. The CDR3, as DNA: TGTGCCAGCAGTCTTGACAGGGTGAACACTGAAGCTTTCTTT. Translating it yields CASSLDRVNTEAFF.

The rearrangement uses TRBV5-4 and TRBJ2-7; the D gene is possibly TRBD2 (5 bases). The germline V and J ends were trimmed by 0 bases and 0 bases, with 13 bases remaining between them. CDR1 and CDR2 from the germline V gene are SGHNT and YYREEE (reference sequence). The CDR3 is 16 residues long. In nucleotides, the CDR3 is TGTGCCAGCAGCTTGGACCCGGGGATTCTCTCCTACGAGCAGTACTTC. Its translation is CASSLDPGILSYEQYF.

The chain couples TRBV7-3 to TRBJ2-1, with a tentative D call TRBD2 (6 bases). Germline-derived CDR1 and CDR2 are SGHTA and FQGTGA. This CDR3 spans 15 amino acids. V was pared by 5 bases and J by 4 bases, with 15 bases between. The DNA of the CDR3 is TGTGCCAGCAGCGCCCCCGAGGAGGGTTACAATGAGCAGTTCTTC. Translating gives CASSAPEEGYNEQFF.

The chain is built from TRBV28 and TRBJ2-3, with D perhaps matching TRBD2 (5 bases). CDR3 length equals 15 residues. The V and J ends lost 6 bases and 6 bases respectively, with 19 bases between them. Germline V gives CDR1 MDHEN, CDR2 SYDVKM. CDR3 residues: CASRSDYTHADTQYF. The CDR3 nucleotides read TGTGCCAGCAGAAGCGACTATACCCACGCGGATACGCAGTATTTT.

The chain couples TRBV5-1 to TRBJ2-7; D possibly corresponds to TRBD2 (6 bases). The V end was cut by 2 bases, the J end by 7 bases, with 19 bases between. The CDR3 spans 15 residues. Germline CDR1 is SGHRS and CDR2 is YFSETQ. The CDR3 reads CASSLSGDALGEQYF. In DNA, the CDR3 is TGCGCCAGCAGCTTATCGGGGGATGCCTTGGGTGAGCAGTACTTC.

In DNA, the CDR3 is TGTGCCAGCAGCTTATCAGGCAGGGGGCGCGGTCGCGACTATGGCTACACCTTC. This sequence encodes CASSLSGRGRGRDYGYTF. The chain has TRBV7-2 and TRBJ1-2; 8 bases fit TRBD1. The ends lost 2 bases at V and 3 bases at J; junction bases unmatched: 14. Germline CDR1 is SGHTA and CDR2 is FQGNSA. This CDR3 has 18 amino acids. Together with reference TRBV7-2 and TRBJ1-2, the CDR3 gives the full variable domain: GAGVSQSPSNKVTEKGKDVELRCDPISGHTALYWYRQSLGQGLEFLIYFQGNSAPDKSGLPSDRFSAERTGGSVSTLTIQRTQQEDSAVYLCASSLSGRGRGRDYGYTFGSGTRLTVV.

This clone was recorded a few times. The chain couples TRBV4-3 to TRBJ1-4, with TRBD1 as a possible D gene (5 bases). This CDR3 is 16 amino acids long. V shed 3 bases and J shed 0 bases, with 11 bases lying between them. Per the germline V gene, CDR1 is LGHNA and CDR2 is YSLEER. CDR3 amino acids: CASSHDTGATNEKLFF. CDR3 bases: TGCGCCAGCAGCCATGATACAGGCGCAACTAATGAAAAACTGTTTTTT.

Here the CDR3 DNA reads TGTGCCCGGCGGGGGGCTAATGAGCAGTTCTTC. Amino acids: CARRGANEQFF. This chain joins TRBV30 and TRBJ2-1, with 8 bases aligning to TRBD2. The trim removed 8 bases at V and 7 bases at J, leaving 4 bases unmatched. Germline CDR1 reads GTSNPN; CDR2 reads SVGIG (reference sequence). The CDR3 runs to 11 residues.

This chain connects TRBV6-5 to TRBJ2-1; 7 bases align to TRBD2. Looked up from germline, CDR1 is MNHEY and CDR2 is SVGAGI. CDR3 length: 14 residues. J gave up 7 bases and V 8 bases, and 11 bases lay outside the gene matches. The CDR3 spells CASDPGLVGNEQFF. The CDR3 DNA reads as TGTGCCAGCGATCCTGGACTAGTCGGGAATGAGCAGTTCTTC.

V and J are TRBV5-8 and TRBJ2-1; D gene uncertain. Germline CDR1 reads SGHTS; CDR2 reads YDEGEE. This CDR3 has 16 residues. V lost 0 bases and J lost 2, with 12 bases in between. Written as DNA, the CDR3 is TGTGCCAGCAGCTTGGGGGTGTTGAGGACCTACAATGAGCAGTTCTTC. This codes for CASSLGVLRTYNEQFF.

The chain combines TRBV29-1 with TRBJ2-7, with TRBD1 identical over 7 bases. V lost 6 bases and J lost 5; bases outside the gene matches: 7. CDR1 and CDR2 from the germline V gene are SQVTM and ANQGSEA. This CDR3 region has 12 residues. The CDR3, as DNA: TGCAGCGTAGAGAAAACAGGGGACGAGCAGTACTTC. Its translation: CSVEKTGDEQYF.

V gene TRBV5-1 combines with J gene TRBJ2-2; 8 bases are a match to TRBD1. The J segment lost 5 bases and the V segment lost 6 bases, leaving 9 bases of the junction unmatched. This CDR3 has 15 amino acids. CDR1 SGHRS and CDR2 YFSETQ come from the germline V gene. The CDR3 nucleotides are TGCGCCAGCACCGGGGACAGGAGGGTAACCGGGGAGCTGTTTTTT. Translating gives CASTGDRRVTGELFF.

The gene calls are TRBV10-3 and TRBJ1-2; D might be TRBD1 (6 bases). Germline lookup yields CDR1 ENHRY and CDR2 SYGVKD. This CDR3 spans 12 amino acids. Between the trimmed V and J ends, which lost 5 bases and 8 bases, there was a span of 12 bases. The CDR3 DNA is TGTGCCATCAGTCTGGACAGAGGGGGCTACACCTTC. Translating gives CAISLDRGGYTF.

The chain uses TRBV27 and TRBJ2-7, with 9 bases matching TRBD2. After removal of 2 bases from V and 3 bases from J, the junction contained 5 bases not matched to a gene. The CDR3 is made up of 15 amino acids. Germline CDR1 reads MNHEY; CDR2 reads SMNVEV (reference sequence). CDR3 sequence reads: CASSLRRGGLYEQYF. DNA of the CDR3: TGTGCCAGCAGTTTAAGGCGGGGGGGACTCTACGAGCAGTACTTC.

V and J are TRBV7-3 and TRBJ1-5; TRBD1 is a possible D gene (5 bases). The V gene's germline CDR1 is SGHTA and CDR2 FQGTGA. Between the trimmed V and J ends, which lost 2 bases and 1 base, there was a span of 12 bases. The length of the CDR3 is 16 residues. CDR3 sequence (DNA): TGTGCCAGCAGCTTATCCAGGGCAGTAAGCAATCAGCCCCAGCATTTT. This translates into CASSLSRAVSNQPQHF.

This sequence joins TRBV27 and TRBJ2-1; no definite D call. Per germline, CDR1 MNHEY and CDR2 SMNVEV (reference sequence). This CDR3 has 15 residues. V was clipped by 0 bases and J by 0 bases, with 6 bases between them. The CDR3 DNA follows: TGTGCCAGCAGTTTATCTAGACTCTCCTACAATGAGCAGTTCTTC. It is translated as CASSLSRLSYNEQFF.

This chain connects TRBV4-1 to TRBJ1-5; a weak D match, TRBD1 (5 bases). Germline V lookup: CDR1 MGHRA, CDR2 YSYEKL. V was shortened by 0 bases and J by 2 bases, with 14 bases between the two germline ends. The CDR3 consists of 17 residues. This CDR3 is CASSQDRRVSGNQPQHF. As DNA, the CDR3 is TGCGCCAGCAGCCAAGATCGCAGGGTCAGCGGCAATCAGCCCCAGCATTTT.

The rearrangement joins TRBV6-5 to TRBJ2-6; perhaps TRBD2 as D (6 bases). The CDR3 totals 15 residues. Trimming took 3 bases from V and 4 from J, leaving 10 bases between them. Germline CDR1 is MNHEY and CDR2 is SVGAGI. For the CDR3, the DNA is TGTGCCAGCAGTTATGGAGGGAGAGGGGCCAACGTCCTGACTTTC. This encodes CASSYGGRGANVLTF.

The rearrangement joins TRBV7-3 to TRBJ2-1, with 8 bases that match TRBD2. CDR3 length equals 17 residues. Germline V gives CDR1 SGHTA, CDR2 FQGTGA. V lost 2 bases to trimming and J lost 8 bases; unmatched junction nucleotides: 14. Here the CDR3 DNA reads TGTGCCAGCAGCTTATCTCCCCCAGCGGGGGCCAGGGATGAGCAGTTCTTC. Translated, it gives CASSLSPPAGARDEQFF.

As DNA, the CDR3 is TGTGCCAGCTCACCAGACAGGGAAGATACGCAGTATTTT. Amino acid sequence: CASSPDREDTQYF. This chain joins TRBV18 and TRBJ2-3, with TRBD1 matching 7 bases. V lost 2 bases and J lost 5; bases outside the gene matches: 1. The germline CDR1 and CDR2 sequences are KGHSH and LQKENI. The CDR3 sequence is 13 residues long.